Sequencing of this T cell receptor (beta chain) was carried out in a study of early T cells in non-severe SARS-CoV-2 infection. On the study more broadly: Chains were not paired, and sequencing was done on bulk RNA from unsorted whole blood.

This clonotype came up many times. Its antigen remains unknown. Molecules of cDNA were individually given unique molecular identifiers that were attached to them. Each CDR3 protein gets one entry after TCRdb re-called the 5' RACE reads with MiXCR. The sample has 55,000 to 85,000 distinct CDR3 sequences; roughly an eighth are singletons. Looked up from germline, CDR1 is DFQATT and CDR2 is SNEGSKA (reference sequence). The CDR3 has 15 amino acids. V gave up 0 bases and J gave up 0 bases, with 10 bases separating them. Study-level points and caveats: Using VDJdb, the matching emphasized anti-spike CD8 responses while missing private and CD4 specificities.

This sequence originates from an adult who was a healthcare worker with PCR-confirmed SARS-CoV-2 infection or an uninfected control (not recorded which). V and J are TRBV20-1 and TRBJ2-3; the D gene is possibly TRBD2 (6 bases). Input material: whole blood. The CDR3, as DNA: TGCAGTGCTAGAGAGGGAGGTGTGAGCACAGATACGCAGTATTTT. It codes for CSAREGGVSTDTQYF.